These 32 T cell receptor beta chains originate from one sample sequenced in a study of blood T cell repertoires in COVID-19 (dated by TCRdb to the early 2020s). Libraries came from the immunoSEQ multiplex PCR assay. TCRdb re-hosts the immuneACCESS table, in-frame sequences only. Its copies lack some clones; in the studies checked, an unresolved V gene accounts for under half of them, and the cause for the rest is not known. The sample records roughly 32,000 clones, about 91% of which are singletons. The ten biggest clones cover 20% to 30% of the sample. Sequencing used peripheral blood. The receptors originated from a human donor in a cohort sampled during active COVID-19.

The chain recombines TRBV4-1 with TRBJ2-1; TRBD2 matches at 7 bases. V lost 0 bases to trimming and J lost 0 bases; unmatched junction nucleotides: 5. This CDR3 contains 17 residues. In germline, CDR1 is MGHRA, CDR2 YSYEKL. DNA for the CDR3: TGCGCCAGCAGCCAAGATTTGCCGGGGGGCTCCTACAATGAGCAGTTCTTC. Translated: CASSQDLPGGSYNEQFF.

The gene calls are TRBV18 and TRBJ1-2, with 9 nucleotides matching TRBD1. CDR1 KGHSH and CDR2 LQKENI come from the germline V gene. This CDR3 is built from 16 residues. With V trimmed by 0 bases and J by 9 bases, 11 bases remained unmatched. The CDR3 sequence is CASSPPMGQGPDSYTF. The CDR3 DNA reads as TGTGCCAGCTCACCACCGATGGGACAGGGCCCGGATAGCTACACCTTC.

The gene calls are TRBV12-3 or TRBV12-4 and TRBJ1-2, with TRBD1 identical over 7 bases. Trimming at V came to 7 bases and at J to 5 bases, leaving 4 bases not matched to a gene. This CDR3 has 12 residues. Here the CDR3 DNA reads TGTGCCAGCACCCGGACAGGATATGGCTACACCTTC. It codes for CASTRTGYGYTF.

This chain uses TRBV9 with TRBJ1-5; 8 bases fit TRBD1. Germline V gene lookup returns CDR1 SGDLS and CDR2 YYNGEE. Trimming at V came to 2 bases and at J to 1 base, leaving 8 bases not matched to a gene. This CDR3 region has 17 residues. The CDR3 sequence is CASSVPTGVGSNQPQHF. In DNA, the CDR3 is TGTGCCAGCAGCGTCCCGACAGGGGTTGGGAGCAATCAGCCCCAGCATTTT.

The chain carries TRBV19 and TRBJ1-3; 7 bases match TRBD1. Looked up from germline, CDR1 is LNHDA and CDR2 is SQIVND (reference sequence). This CDR3 is built from 14 residues. After removal of 9 bases from V and 4 bases from J, the junction contained 9 bases not matched to a gene. CDR3 protein: CASTTGWPGNTIYF. CDR3 coding DNA: TGTGCCAGCACGACAGGGTGGCCCGGAAACACCATATATTTT.

V usage is TRBV5-1 and J usage is TRBJ1-6; D unclear. CDR1 is SGHRS and CDR2 is YFSETQ in the germline V gene. This CDR3 is built from 17 residues. The V and J ends lost 0 bases and 0 bases respectively, with 10 bases between them. The CDR3 bases are TGCGCCAGCAGCTTGGGTGAGGGCCTCTCCTATAATTCACCCCTCCACTTT. The encoded protein is CASSLGEGLSYNSPLHF.

This clone occurred a few times. The chain combines TRBV19 with TRBJ1-2, with a possible D match to TRBD1 (5 bases). The CDR3 is made up of 12 amino acids. The V gene lost 7 bases and the J gene lost 7 bases, with 13 bases spanning the gap. CDR1 LNHDA and CDR2 SQIVND come from the germline V gene (reference sequence). This CDR3 reads CASTAGRGGYTF. The CDR3 region has the DNA TGTGCCAGTACCGCGGGGCGCGGTGGCTACACCTTC.

This chain joins TRBV19 and TRBJ2-5, with 7 bases that match TRBD2. Germline trimming cut 5 bases from V and 2 bases from J; bases unmatched to any gene: 2. CDR1 is LNHDA, CDR2 SQIVND, per germline (reference sequence). The CDR3 consists of 13 residues. The CDR3 here is CASSYSGQETQYF. The CDR3 bases are TGTGCCAGTAGTTATAGCGGGCAAGAGACCCAGTACTTC.

This chain connects TRBV6-6 to TRBJ2-1, with 11 bases that match TRBD2. The CDR3 covers 15 residues. Trimming at V came to 5 bases and at J to 7 bases, leaving 7 bases not matched to a gene. Germline loops: CDR1 MNHNY, CDR2 SVGAGI (reference sequence). This chain's CDR3 is CASSTTSGGANEQFF. The CDR3 DNA sequence: TGTGCCAGCAGTACTACTAGCGGGGGTGCGAATGAGCAGTTCTTC.

This clone appeared a single time. The J gene is TRBJ1-2, the V gene TRBV9; 9 bases line up with TRBD1. CDR1 is SGDLS, CDR2 YYNGEE, per germline. This CDR3 has 18 residues. J gave up 0 bases and V 4 bases, and 13 bases lay outside the gene matches. The CDR3 sequence is CASSPRQGGANPNYGYTF. CDR3 DNA sequence: TGTGCCAGCAGCCCCCGACAGGGGGGAGCAAATCCTAACTATGGCTACACCTTC.

This chain connects TRBV5-1 to TRBJ2-1, with TRBD2 identical over 10 bases. V gave up 3 bases and J gave up 6 bases; unmatched junction bases: 9. Germline V gives CDR1 SGHRS, CDR2 YFSETQ. This CDR3 comprises 16 residues. CDR3 sequence: CASSWTSGGTLNEQFF. CDR3 DNA sequence: TGCGCCAGCAGCTGGACTAGCGGTGGAACCCTCAATGAGCAGTTCTTC.

The chain couples TRBV6-2 or TRBV6-3 to TRBJ2-1; TRBD2 aligns across 14 bases. The V gene's germline CDR1 is MNHEY and CDR2 SVGEGT. With V trimmed by 5 bases and J by 5 bases, 14 bases remained unmatched. The CDR3 extends over 19 amino acids. DNA for the CDR3: TGTGCCAGCAGTAACCGGACTAGCGGGGGGCAACTACCCAACAATGAGCAGTTCTTC. Residues: CASSNRTSGGQLPNNEQFF.

This chain links TRBV13 with TRBJ2-7; 11 bases are a match to TRBD1. V shed 4 bases, J shed 2 bases, and the junction held 10 bases outside the gene matches. CDR1 is PRHDT and CDR2 is FYEKMQ in the germline V gene (reference sequence). This CDR3 contains 17 residues. The CDR3 nucleotides are TGTGCCAGCAGCTCCCCTGGAGGGGACAGGGGGACCTACGAGCAGTACTTC. It yields the protein CASSSPGGDRGTYEQYF.

This rearrangement joins TRBV5-4 to TRBJ1-2; D remains unclear. Germline loops: CDR1 SGHNT, CDR2 YYREEE (reference sequence). This CDR3 contains 15 residues. The V and J ends lost 2 bases and 5 bases respectively, with 16 bases between them. CDR3 sequence: CASSLISLRSYGYTF. The DNA for the CDR3 is TGTGCCAGCAGCTTAATATCTTTACGGAGTTATGGCTACACCTTC. Full variable domain (rest looked up from reference TRBV5-4 and TRBJ1-2): ETGVTQSPTHLIKTRGQQVTLRCSSQSGHNTVSWYQQALGQGPQFIFQYYREEENGRGNFPPRFSGLQFPNYSSELNVNALELDDSALYLCASSLISLRSYGYTFGSGTRLTVV.

The J gene is TRBJ2-5, the V gene TRBV7-3, with 9 positions matching TRBD1. Trimming took 4 bases from V and 2 from J; bases not matched to a gene: 8. CDR3 length equals 16 residues. CDR1 is SGHTA and CDR2 is FQGTGA in the germline V gene. CDR3 sequence: CASSSGTGYGQETQYF. CDR3 coding DNA: TGTGCCAGCAGCTCCGGGACAGGGTATGGGCAAGAGACCCAGTACTTC.

The chain joins TRBV29-1 to TRBJ1-1, with a tentative D call TRBD1 (6 bases). The CDR3 runs to 14 residues. The germline V gene has CDR1 SQVTM and CDR2 ANQGSEA. Between the trimmed V and J ends, which lost 5 bases and 3 bases, there was a span of 16 bases. The DNA of the CDR3 is TGCAGCGTTCATTTTGGGGGCCCTGACACTGAAGCTTTCTTT. Its translation is CSVHFGGPDTEAFF.

The chain carries TRBV5-1 and TRBJ2-7, with D maybe TRBD2 (5 bases). This CDR3 is built from 14 residues. Germline V gene data show CDR1 as SGHRS and CDR2 as YFSETQ. Trimming shortened V by 4 bases and J by 1 base, and 12 bases separated the two germline ends. CDR3 DNA: TGCGCCAGCAGCCGGACTTGGCCTTCCTACGAGCAGTACTTC. Translation: CASSRTWPSYEQYF.

This sequence joins TRBV7-8 and TRBJ1-2; no definite D call. This CDR3 is 14 amino acids long. Trimming pared 5 bases from V and 5 bases from J, leaving 15 bases between. Per the germline V gene, CDR1 is SGHVS and CDR2 is FQNEAQ. CDR3 DNA: TGTGCCAGCAGCCCAGGACGGGGAGGATATGGCTACACCTTC. Protein product: CASSPGRGGYGYTF. Together with reference TRBV7-8 and TRBJ1-2, the CDR3 gives the full variable domain: GAGVSQSPRYKVAKRGQDVALRCDPISGHVSLFWYQQALGQGPEFLTYFQNEAQLDKSGLPSDRFFAERPEGSVSTLKIQRTQQEDSAVYLCASSPGRGGYGYTFGSGTRLTVV.

The chain links TRBV19 to TRBJ1-1; TRBD1 might be the D (6 bases). V shed 4 bases and J shed 0 bases, with 15 bases lying between them. CDR3 length: 16 residues. Germline values: CDR1 LNHDA, CDR2 SQIVND (reference sequence). CDR3 residues: CASSKRGPGMNTEAFF. CDR3 DNA sequence: TGTGCCAGTAGTAAGCGGGGGCCGGGTATGAACACTGAAGCTTTCTTT.

The sample holds a few counts of this clone. The gene calls are TRBV6-6 and TRBJ2-7, with D perhaps TRBD2 (6 bases). CDR1 and CDR2 from the germline V gene are MNHNY and SVGAGI (reference sequence). The V end lost 5 bases, the J end lost 5 bases, and 19 bases lay between the germline ends. CDR3 length: 15 residues. The CDR3 reads CASSTSSGVRDEQYF. As DNA, the CDR3 is TGTGCCAGCAGTACCTCTTCGGGGGTTCGTGACGAGCAGTACTTC.

The genes are TRBV2 and TRBJ1-2; 7 bases align to TRBD1. Germline trimming cut 4 bases from V and 5 bases from J; bases unmatched to any gene: 7. The CDR3 is made up of 14 amino acids. Germline V gene lookup returns CDR1 SNHLY and CDR2 FYNNEI. The CDR3 reads CASSAEGGRYGYTF. The CDR3 coding sequence is TGTGCCAGCAGTGCTGAAGGGGGCCGGTATGGCTACACCTTC.

The genes are TRBV18 and TRBJ1-1; no reliable D call. The germline V and J ends were trimmed by 6 bases and 2 bases, with 13 bases remaining between them. CDR1 is KGHSH and CDR2 is LQKENI in the germline V gene. The CDR3 runs to 14 residues. DNA for the CDR3: TGTGCCAGCTCCTTATGGCAGGCTAACACTGAAGCTTTCTTT. It encodes CASSLWQANTEAFF.

The genes are TRBV3-1 (or the pseudogene TRBV3-2) and TRBJ1-2, with D possibly being TRBD1 (5 bases). V was pared by 6 bases and J by 4 bases, with 12 bases between. This CDR3 is 13 amino acids long. Germline CDR1 is LGHDT and CDR2 is YNNKEL (reference sequence). This chain's CDR3 is CASRPRDGYGYTF. The DNA for the CDR3 is TGTGCCAGCAGACCCAGGGATGGCTATGGCTACACCTTC.

The chain combines TRBV12-3 or TRBV12-4 with TRBJ1-5, with unresolved D. This CDR3 spans 13 amino acids. V lost 5 bases and J 5 bases, leaving 10 bases between the germline ends. CDR3 bases: TGTGCCAGCAGTCCGACGAGGCATCAGCCCCAGCATTTT. It codes for CASSPTRHQPQHF.

V usage is TRBV7-3 and J usage is TRBJ2-1; TRBD2 matches 9 bases. The CDR3 is made up of 16 amino acids. Trimming cost V 0 bases and J 0 bases; bases outside gene matches: 0. Per germline, CDR1 SGHTA and CDR2 FQGTGA. The CDR3 DNA sequence: TGTGCCAGCAGCTTAACAGCGGGGGGCTCCTACAATGAGCAGTTCTTC. It codes for CASSLTAGGSYNEQFF.

V gene TRBV2 combines with J gene TRBJ2-5, with 9 bases matching TRBD2. CDR3 length: 14 amino acids. Germline V CDR1 and CDR2: SNHLY, FYNNEI. J was trimmed by 5 bases and V by 6 bases; bases with no gene match: 7. CDR3: CASRGTSRGETQYF. The CDR3 region has the DNA TGTGCCAGCAGGGGGACTAGCCGAGGGGAGACCCAGTACTTC.

About this clone itself: The DNA is left out, because the CDR3 cannot be placed on it with certainty; the CDR3 is given as TCRdb lists it. This chain links TRBV2 with TRBJ2-2; the table's D call of TRBD2 was not tested on the DNA. 14 amino acids form the CDR3, both terminal residues included. Germline CDR1 and CDR2: SNHLY and FYNNEI. The CDR3 is CASILGLAPGELFF.

This clone was counted a single time. The rearrangement uses TRBV7-2 and TRBJ2-5; D is unclear. The germline V gene has CDR1 SGHTA and CDR2 FQGNSA. The CDR3 contains 15 residues. With 5 bases removed from V and 4 bases from J, the gap between germline ends came to 17 bases. The CDR3 is CASSPTLSVIETQYF. In nucleotides, the CDR3 is TGTGCCAGCAGCCCCACTCTCTCCGTTATAGAGACCCAGTACTTC.

The chain uses TRBV11-2 and TRBJ2-3, with no clear D. CDR1 is SGHAT, CDR2 FQNNGV, per germline. This CDR3 has 13 residues. Trimming stripped 6 bases from V and 0 bases from J, with 7 bases between. This CDR3 reads CASSLKSTDTQYF. CDR3 nucleotides: TGTGCCAGCAGTCTAAAGAGCACAGATACGCAGTATTTT.

The genes are TRBV12-3 or TRBV12-4 and TRBJ2-7; the D gene is possibly TRBD1 (6 bases). The length of the CDR3 is 13 residues. V was cut by 6 bases and J by 5 bases, with 14 bases left in between. In nucleotides, the CDR3 is TGTGCCAGCAGACCCGGGACATCTAACGAGCAGTACTTC. Its protein is CASRPGTSNEQYF.

The rearrangement uses TRBV10-2 and TRBJ2-2; 9 bases map to TRBD1. This CDR3 is 14 amino acids long. Germline CDR1 WSHSY, CDR2 SAAADI. Trimming took 6 bases from V and 6 from J; bases not matched to a gene: 5. In nucleotides, the CDR3 is TGCGCCAGCAGAACAGGGGGCTTCCCCGGGGAGCTGTTTTTT. Translating it yields CASRTGGFPGELFF.

V usage is TRBV30 and J usage is TRBJ1-4; the match to TRBD1 covers 10 bases. The CDR3 has 14 amino acids. CDR1 and CDR2 from the germline V gene are GTSNPN and SVGIG (reference sequence). The junction had 3 bases not matched to a gene; V was cut back by 3 bases and J by 5 bases. DNA for the CDR3: TGTGCCTGGAGCGAGGACAGGGGGAATGAAAAACTGTTTTTT. Amino acids: CAWSEDRGNEKLFF.